This T cell receptor beta chain was retrieved from a study of T cell repertoires in cytomegalovirus infection. Study summary: Indications came from public TCR beta signatures; they pointed to CMV infection and to a matching HLA type.

CDR1 and CDR2 from the germline V gene are SGHVS and FQNEAQ. There are 14 residues in the CDR3. The V segment lost 5 bases and the J segment 8 bases; nucleotides outside the gene matches: 11. TCRdb re-analysed the reads in MiXCR, keeping a single row per CDR3 protein. This sample has approximately 730,000 distinct CDR3 sequences; 30% to 40% occur once, and the top ten carry roughly 20%. This clonotype was recorded a few times. The antigen remains undetermined. Study-level points and caveats: HLA-C-restricted, CMV-specific TCR beta clonotypes were dominant ex vivo. Individuals carrying CMV plus the relevant HLA were identified by cumulative frequency of public TCR beta families.

Specimen: cultured PBMCs, collected from culture after CMV antigen stimulation. The chain carries TRBV7-8 and TRBJ1-1, with 7 nucleotides matching TRBD1. This sequence originates from a human donor in good health (CMV status not recorded). Some clones in this sample may be carry-over from other donors' samples. The CDR3 region is CASSTFGQGVEAFF. Written as DNA, the CDR3 is TGTGCCAGCAGCACCTTCGGGCAGGGGGTAGAAGCTTTCTTT.